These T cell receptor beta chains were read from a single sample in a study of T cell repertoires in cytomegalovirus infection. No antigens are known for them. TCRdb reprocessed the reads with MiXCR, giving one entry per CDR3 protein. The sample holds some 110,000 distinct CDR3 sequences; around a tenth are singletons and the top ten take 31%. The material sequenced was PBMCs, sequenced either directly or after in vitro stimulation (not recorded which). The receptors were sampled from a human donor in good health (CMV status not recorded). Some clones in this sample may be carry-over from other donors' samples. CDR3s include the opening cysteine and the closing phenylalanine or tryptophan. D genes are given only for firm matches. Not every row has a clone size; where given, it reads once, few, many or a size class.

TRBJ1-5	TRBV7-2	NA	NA	TGTGCCAGCAGCTTAGTACGGGCGGCGGGCCAGCCCCAGCATTTT	CASSLVRAAGQPQHF
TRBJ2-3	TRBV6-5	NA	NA	TGTGCCAGCAGTTACCATAAGGGAACTACAGATACGCAGTATTTT	CASSYHKGTTDTQYF
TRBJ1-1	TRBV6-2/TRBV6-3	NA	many	TGTGCCAGCAGTCTGTCAAGAGGCACTGAAGCTTTCTTT	CASSLSRGTEAFF
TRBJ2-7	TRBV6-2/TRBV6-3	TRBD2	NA	TGTGCCAGCAGCCTTTCCGGGACTAGCGGGAGCTACGAGCAGTACTTC	CASSLSGTSGSYEQYF
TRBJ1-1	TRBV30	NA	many	TGTGCCTGTAAAGGACTCATGAACACTGAAGCTTTCTTT	CACKGLMNTEAFF
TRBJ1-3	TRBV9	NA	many	TGTGCCAGCAGCTCCGGACTGATCTCTGGAAACACCATATATTTT	CASSSGLISGNTIYF
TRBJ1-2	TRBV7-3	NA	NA	TGTGCCAGCAGCCCCGGACAGTCCCTTGGCTATGGCTACACCTTC	CASSPGQSLGYGYTF
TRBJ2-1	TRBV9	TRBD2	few	TGTGCCAGCAGCGTAGGGCTAGCGGGAGTAGCCTACAATGAGCAGTTCTTC	CASSVGLAGVAYNEQFF
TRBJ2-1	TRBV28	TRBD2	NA	TGTGCCAGGAGTCTGGGTAGCGGGAGGGGGAATGAGCAGTTCTTC	CARSLGSGRGNEQFF
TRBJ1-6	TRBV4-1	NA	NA	TGCGCCAGCAGCCAAGATTGGTCACCCCTCCACTTT	CASSQDWSPLHF
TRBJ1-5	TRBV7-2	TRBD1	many	TGTGCCAGCAGCTTAGCGGTCAGGGGGTCCAATCAGCCCCAGCATTTT	CASSLAVRGSNQPQHF
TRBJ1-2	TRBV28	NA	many	TGTGCCAGCAGTCCAGGACGGACCTATGGCTACACCTTC	CASSPGRTYGYTF
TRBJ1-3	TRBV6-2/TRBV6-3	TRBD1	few	TGTGCCAGCAGTTACTCGCGCCCGAAGGACAGGCCTACTAAACTCTCTGGAAACACCATATATTTT	CASSYSRPKDRPTKLSGNTIYF
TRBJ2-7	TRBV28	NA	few	TGTGCCAGCAGTTTATATAGACCGGGACCCTACGAGCAGTACTTC	CASSLYRPGPYEQYF
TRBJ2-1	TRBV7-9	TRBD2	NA	TGTGCCAGCAGCTTACCTGGTCTAGCGGGCGATGAGCAGTTCTTC	CASSLPGLAGDEQFF
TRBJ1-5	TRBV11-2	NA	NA	TGTGCCAGCAGCTTATATGGGGGCGCTCAGCCCCAGCATTTT	CASSLYGGAQPQHF
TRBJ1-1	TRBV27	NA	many	TGTGCCAGCAGTTTAAGTTGGCGGGGTGCGGGGAACACTGAAGCTTTCTTT	CASSLSWRGAGNTEAFF
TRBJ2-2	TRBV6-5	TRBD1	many	TGTGCCAGCAGCACGAAAAACGGACAGGGCCGGTATACGAACACCGGGGAGCTGTTTTTT	CASSTKNGQGRYTNTGELFF
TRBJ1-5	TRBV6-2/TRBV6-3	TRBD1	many	TGTGCCAGCAGTTACAGACAGGGATTGGGGCTTAACAATCAGCCCCAGCATTTT	CASSYRQGLGLNNQPQHF
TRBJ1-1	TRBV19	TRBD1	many	TGTGCCAGTCAGACAGGGGGTATTATGAACACTGAAGCTTTCTTT	CASQTGGIMNTEAFF
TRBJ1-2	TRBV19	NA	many	TGTGCCAGTAGTATCGACAGTTATGGCTACACCTTC	CASSIDSYGYTF
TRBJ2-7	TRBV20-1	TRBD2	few	TGCAGTGCTAGAGATCTCGGAGCTAGCGGGAGGATCGGGGCCTACGAGCAGTACTTC	CSARDLGASGRIGAYEQYF
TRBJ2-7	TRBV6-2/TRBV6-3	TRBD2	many	TGTGCCAGCATCGCTCGGAGACTAGCGGGATGGGGCGAGCAGTACTTC	CASIARRLAGWGEQYF
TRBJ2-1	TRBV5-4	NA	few	TGTGCCAGCAGCTTGGCCCTAGCGAACAATGAGCAGTTCTTC	CASSLALANNEQFF
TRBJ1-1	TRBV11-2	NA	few	TGTGCCAGCAGCTTGGGGTCCATGAGGGCTTTCTTT	CASSLGSMRAFF
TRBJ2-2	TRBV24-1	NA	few	TGTGCCACCAGTGATTTTAGCGGCGGGAACACCGGGGAGCTGTTTTTT	CATSDFSGGNTGELFF
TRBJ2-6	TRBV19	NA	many	TGTGCCAGTAGTATAGAGGGAAACTCTGGGGCCAACGTCCTGACTTTC	CASSIEGNSGANVLTF
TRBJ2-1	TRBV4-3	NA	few	TGCGCCAGCAGCCAAAGGGGGGCTAGCGACCACAATGAGCAGTTCTTC	CASSQRGASDHNEQFF
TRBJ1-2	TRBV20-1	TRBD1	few	TGCAGTGCTAACCGGGACAGGGGAGGTGGCTACACCTTC	CSANRDRGGGYTF
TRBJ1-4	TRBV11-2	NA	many	TGTGCCAGCAGCCCAGTTCTGGGGGCAAATGAAAAACTGTTTTTT	CASSPVLGANEKLFF
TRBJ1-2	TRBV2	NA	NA	TGTGCCAGCAAAGAACAGGGAGGGGATGGCTACACCTTC	CASKEQGGDGYTF
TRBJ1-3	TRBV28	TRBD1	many	TGTGCCAGCAGTTTACCCCGGACAGGCCGACTCTCTGGAAACACCATATATTTT	CASSLPRTGRLSGNTIYF
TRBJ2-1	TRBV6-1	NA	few	TGTGCCAGCAGTGTTTTCCAGGGACCCCTCGCTAATGAGCAGTTCTTC	CASSVFQGPLANEQFF
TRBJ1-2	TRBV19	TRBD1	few	TGTGCCAGTAGTCCACAGGGGGACAGGGCTGGCTACACCTTC	CASSPQGDRAGYTF
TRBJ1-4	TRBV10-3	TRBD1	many	TGTGCCATCAGTGAGCGGACAGGGGACGTAGCTAATGAAAAACTGTTTTTT	CAISERTGDVANEKLFF
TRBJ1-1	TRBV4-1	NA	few	TGCGCCAGCAGCCACCTGGACGGAAACACTGAAGCTTTCTTT	CASSHLDGNTEAFF
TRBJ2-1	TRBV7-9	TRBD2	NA	TGTGCCAGCAGCCCGCCAATCGGGGCGGGAGCGAATGAGCAGTTCTTC	CASSPPIGAGANEQFF
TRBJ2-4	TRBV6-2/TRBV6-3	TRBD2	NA	TGTGCCAGCAGTTACCCGTACGGACTAGCGGACCACGGAAACATTCAGTACTTC	CASSYPYGLADHGNIQYF
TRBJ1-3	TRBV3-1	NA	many	TGTGCCAGCAGCTCAGGGCTTCATTTTGGAAACACCATATATTTT	CASSSGLHFGNTIYF
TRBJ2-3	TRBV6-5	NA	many	TGTGCCAGCAGTCGTAGATTAACAAGCACAGATACGCAGTATTTT	CASSRRLTSTDTQYF
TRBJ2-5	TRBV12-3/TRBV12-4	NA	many	TGTGCCAGCACCCTCTGGGCAGCTCGCCAAGAGACCCAGTACTTC	CASTLWAARQETQYF
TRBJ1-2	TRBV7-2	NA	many	TGTGCCAGCAGCTTAGGACCGGGGGCCGGGGATGGCTACACCTTC	CASSLGPGAGDGYTF
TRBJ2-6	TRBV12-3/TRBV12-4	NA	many	TGTGCCAGCAGTGCCGACTTCTCTGGGGCCAACGTCCTGACTTTC	CASSADFSGANVLTF
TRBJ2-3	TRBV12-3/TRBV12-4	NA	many	TGTGCCAGCAGTTTAGCGGGAGCGGGTGAAGATACGCAGTATTTT	CASSLAGAGEDTQYF
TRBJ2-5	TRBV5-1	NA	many	TGCGCCAGCAGCTTGCCGCCCAACCAAGAGACCCAGTACTTC	CASSLPPNQETQYF
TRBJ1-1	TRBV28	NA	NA	TGTGCCAGCAGCAGACCACTTGCCTTT	CASSRPLAF
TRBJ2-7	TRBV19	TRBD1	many	TGTGCCAGCTCTACCGGGACAGGGGTATCCGAGCAGTACTTC	CASSTGTGVSEQYF
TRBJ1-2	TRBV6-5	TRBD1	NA	TGTGCCAGCGGGCGGACAGGGGGCAGCTATGGCTACACCTTC	CASGRTGGSYGYTF
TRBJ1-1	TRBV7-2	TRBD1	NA	TGTGCCAGCAGGTCCCCCCAGGGGGCCGGGACTGAAGCTTTCTTT	CASRSPQGAGTEAFF
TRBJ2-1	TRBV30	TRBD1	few	TGTGCCTGGATGGGACAGGGGATTAATGAGCAGTTCTTC	CAWMGQGINEQFF
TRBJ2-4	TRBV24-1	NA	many	TGTGCCACCAGTGATTCGACAGTTTTAGCCAAAAACATTCAGTACTTC	CATSDSTVLAKNIQYF
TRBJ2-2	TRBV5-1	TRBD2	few	TGCGCCAGCAGCTGGACTGGGACTAGCGGACGGAACACCGGGGAGCTGTTTTTT	CASSWTGTSGRNTGELFF
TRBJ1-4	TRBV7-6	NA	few	TGTGCCAGCAGCCCAGTTACCTCGATTGCACCTAATGAAAAACTGTTTTTT	CASSPVTSIAPNEKLFF
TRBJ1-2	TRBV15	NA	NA	TGTGCCACCAGCAGAGATTACGGGTCGAGTAACTATGGCTACACCTTC	CATSRDYGSSNYGYTF
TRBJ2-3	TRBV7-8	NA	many	TGTGCCAGCAGCTTGTTAGCGTACCCCTATTTT	CASSLLAYPYF
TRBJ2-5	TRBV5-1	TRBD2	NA	TGCGCCAGCAGCTTTAGGGCTAGCGGGAACCAAGAGACCCAGTACTTC	CASSFRASGNQETQYF
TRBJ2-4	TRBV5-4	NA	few	TGTGCCAGCAGCGATGCAGGAGGGGCCAAAAACATTCAGTACTTC	CASSDAGGAKNIQYF